What follows describes a single TCR beta chain. This record belongs to a study of CD8+ T cells in alopecia areata. Treatment given: oral pan-JAK inhibitor, 5-10 mg twice daily. Extracted RNA was reverse transcribed, and the resulting cDNA served as sequencing template. The data were produced by immunoSEQ multiplex PCR, yet TCRdb's version contains in-frame clones alone and is incomplete. This sample has 200,000 to 250,000 clones, with over 60% found just once. With 2 bases removed from V and 3 bases from J, the gap between germline ends came to 11 bases. CDR1 and CDR2 (germline): MNHEY, SVGAGI. This CDR3 is 14 amino acids long.

V gene TRBV6-5 combines with J gene TRBJ2-7; D gene ambiguous. This sequence originates from a human donor with alopecia areata. The specimen comprised CD4+ T cells sorted from blood, sampled at week 4, from a patient treated with tofacitinib. DNA of the CDR3: TGTGCCAGCAGTTACGACACGTCGGTCTACGAGCAGTACTTC. It is translated as CASSYDTSVYEQYF.